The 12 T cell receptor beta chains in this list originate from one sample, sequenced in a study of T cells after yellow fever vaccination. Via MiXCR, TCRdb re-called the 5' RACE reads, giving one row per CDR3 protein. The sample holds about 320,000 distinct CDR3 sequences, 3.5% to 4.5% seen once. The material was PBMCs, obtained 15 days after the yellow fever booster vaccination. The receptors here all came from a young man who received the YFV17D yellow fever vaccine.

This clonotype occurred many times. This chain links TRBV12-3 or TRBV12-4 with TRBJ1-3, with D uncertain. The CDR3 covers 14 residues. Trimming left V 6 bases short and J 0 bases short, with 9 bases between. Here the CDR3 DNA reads TGTGCCAGCAGGACCTCGGGCTCTGGAAACACCATATATTTT. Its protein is CASRTSGSGNTIYF.

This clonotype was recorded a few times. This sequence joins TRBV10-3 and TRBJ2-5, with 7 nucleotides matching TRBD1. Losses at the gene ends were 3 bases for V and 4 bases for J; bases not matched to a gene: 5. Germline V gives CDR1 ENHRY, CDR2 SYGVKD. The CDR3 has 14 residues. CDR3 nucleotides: TGTGCCATCAGTGAAGAAACAGGGGTAGAGACCCAGTACTTC. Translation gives CAISEETGVETQYF.

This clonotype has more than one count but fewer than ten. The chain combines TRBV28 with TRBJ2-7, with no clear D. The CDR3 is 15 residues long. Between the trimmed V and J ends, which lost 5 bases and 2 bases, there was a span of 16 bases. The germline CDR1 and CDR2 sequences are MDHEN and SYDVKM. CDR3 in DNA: TGTGCCAGCAGTGAGGACGGGTGGGATCCCTACGAGCAGTACTTC. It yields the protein CASSEDGWDPYEQYF.

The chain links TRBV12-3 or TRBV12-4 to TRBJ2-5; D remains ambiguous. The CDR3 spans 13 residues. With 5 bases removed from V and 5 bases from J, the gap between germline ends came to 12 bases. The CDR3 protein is CASSTLALETQYF. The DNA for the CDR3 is TGTGCCAGCAGTACCCTCGCCCTGGAGACCCAGTACTTC.

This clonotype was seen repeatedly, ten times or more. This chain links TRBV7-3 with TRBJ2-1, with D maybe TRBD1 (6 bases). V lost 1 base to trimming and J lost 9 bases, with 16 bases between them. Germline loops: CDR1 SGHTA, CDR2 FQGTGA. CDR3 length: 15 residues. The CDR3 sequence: CASSLRVGASSEQFF. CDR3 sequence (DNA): TGTGCCAGCAGCTTAAGGGTGGGGGCGTCGAGTGAGCAGTTCTTC.

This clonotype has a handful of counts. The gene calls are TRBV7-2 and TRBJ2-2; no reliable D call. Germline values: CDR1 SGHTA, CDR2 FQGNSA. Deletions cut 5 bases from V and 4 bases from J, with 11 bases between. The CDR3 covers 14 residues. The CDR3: CASSPGGSTGELFF. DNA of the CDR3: TGTGCCAGCAGCCCGGGCGGATCCACCGGGGAGCTGTTTTTT.

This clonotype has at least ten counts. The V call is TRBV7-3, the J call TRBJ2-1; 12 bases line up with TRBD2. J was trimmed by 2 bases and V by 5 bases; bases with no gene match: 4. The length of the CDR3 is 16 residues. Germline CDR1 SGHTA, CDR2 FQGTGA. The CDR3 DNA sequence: TGTGCCAGCAGCCCCGCTAGCGGGGGGGCCTACAATGAGCAGTTCTTC. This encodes CASSPASGGAYNEQFF.

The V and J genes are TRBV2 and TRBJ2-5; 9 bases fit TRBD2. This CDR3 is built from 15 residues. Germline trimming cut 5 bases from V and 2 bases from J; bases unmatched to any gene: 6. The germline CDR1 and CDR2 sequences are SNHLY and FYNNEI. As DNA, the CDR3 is TGTGCCAGCAGTTATAGCGGGAGCCGACAAGAGACCCAGTACTTC. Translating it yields CASSYSGSRQETQYF.

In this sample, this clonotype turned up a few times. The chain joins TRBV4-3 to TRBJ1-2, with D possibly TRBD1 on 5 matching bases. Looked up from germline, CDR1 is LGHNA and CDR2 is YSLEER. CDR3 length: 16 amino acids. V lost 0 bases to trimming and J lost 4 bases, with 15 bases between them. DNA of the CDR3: TGCGCCAGCAGCCAAGAACCAGGGAACCTAGGCTATGGCTACACCTTC. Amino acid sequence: CASSQEPGNLGYGYTF.

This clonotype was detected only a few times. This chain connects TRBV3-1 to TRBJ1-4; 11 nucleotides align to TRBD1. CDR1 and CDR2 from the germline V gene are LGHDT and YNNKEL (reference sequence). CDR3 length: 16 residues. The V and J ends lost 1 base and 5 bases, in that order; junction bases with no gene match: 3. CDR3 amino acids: CASSQGDRGTNEKLFF. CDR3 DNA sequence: TGTGCCAGCAGCCAAGGGGACAGGGGGACGAATGAAAAACTGTTTTTT.

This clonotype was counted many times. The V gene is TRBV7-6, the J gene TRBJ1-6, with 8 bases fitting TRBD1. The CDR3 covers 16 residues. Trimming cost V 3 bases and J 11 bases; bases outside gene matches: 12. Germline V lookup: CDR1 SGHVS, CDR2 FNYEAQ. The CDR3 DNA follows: TGTGCCAGCAGCTTCGGGACAGGTTCAGAGGGGGCACCCCTCCACTTT. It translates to CASSFGTGSEGAPLHF.

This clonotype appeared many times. The CDR3 DNA sequence: TGTGCCAGCAGCTTCGGGGTTGGCGAGCAGTACGTC. Residues: CASSFGVGEQYV. This chain joins TRBV7-9 and TRBJ2-7, with D perhaps matching TRBD2 (5 bases). The CDR3 has 12 residues. CDR1 and CDR2 from the germline V gene are SEHNR and FQNEAQ (reference sequence). The germline V and J ends were trimmed by 3 bases and 6 bases, with 9 bases remaining between them.